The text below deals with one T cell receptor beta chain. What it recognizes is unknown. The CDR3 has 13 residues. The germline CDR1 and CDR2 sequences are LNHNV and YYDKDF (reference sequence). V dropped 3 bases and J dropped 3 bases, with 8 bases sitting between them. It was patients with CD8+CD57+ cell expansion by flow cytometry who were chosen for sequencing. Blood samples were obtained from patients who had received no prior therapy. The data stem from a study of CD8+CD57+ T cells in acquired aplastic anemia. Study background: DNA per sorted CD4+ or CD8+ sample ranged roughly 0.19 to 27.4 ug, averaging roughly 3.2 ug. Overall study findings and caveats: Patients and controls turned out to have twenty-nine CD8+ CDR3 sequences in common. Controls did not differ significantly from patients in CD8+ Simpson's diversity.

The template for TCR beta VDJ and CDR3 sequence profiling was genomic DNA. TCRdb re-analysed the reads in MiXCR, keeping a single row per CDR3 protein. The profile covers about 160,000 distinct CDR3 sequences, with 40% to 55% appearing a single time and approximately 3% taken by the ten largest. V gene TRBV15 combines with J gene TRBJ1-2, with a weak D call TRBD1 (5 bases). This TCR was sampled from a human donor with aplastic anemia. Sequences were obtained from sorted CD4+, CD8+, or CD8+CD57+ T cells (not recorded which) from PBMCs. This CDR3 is CATSRGGDYGYTF. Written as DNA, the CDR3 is TGTGCCACCAGCAGGGGAGGGGACTATGGCTACACCTTC.